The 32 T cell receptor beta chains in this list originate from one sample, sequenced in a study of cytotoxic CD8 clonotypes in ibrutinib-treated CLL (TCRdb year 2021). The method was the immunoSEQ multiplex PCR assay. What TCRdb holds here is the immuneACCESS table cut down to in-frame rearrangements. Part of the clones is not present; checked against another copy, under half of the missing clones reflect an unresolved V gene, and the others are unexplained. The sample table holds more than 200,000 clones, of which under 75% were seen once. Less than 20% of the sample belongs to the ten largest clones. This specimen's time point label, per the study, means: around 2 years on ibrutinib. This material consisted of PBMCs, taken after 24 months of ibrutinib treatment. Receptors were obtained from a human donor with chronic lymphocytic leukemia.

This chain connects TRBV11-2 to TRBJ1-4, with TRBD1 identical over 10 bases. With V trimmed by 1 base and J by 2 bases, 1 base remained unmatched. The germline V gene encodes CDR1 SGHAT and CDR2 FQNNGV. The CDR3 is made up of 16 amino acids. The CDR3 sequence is CASSLGQGATNEKLFF. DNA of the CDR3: TGTGCCAGCAGCTTAGGACAGGGGGCGACTAATGAAAAACTGTTTTTT.

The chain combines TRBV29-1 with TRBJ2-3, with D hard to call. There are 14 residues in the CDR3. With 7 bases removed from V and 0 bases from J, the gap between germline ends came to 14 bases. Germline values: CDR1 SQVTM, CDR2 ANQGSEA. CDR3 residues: CSAQLGSSTDTQYF. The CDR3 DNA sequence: TGCAGCGCCCAGTTGGGTTCTAGCACAGATACGCAGTATTTT.

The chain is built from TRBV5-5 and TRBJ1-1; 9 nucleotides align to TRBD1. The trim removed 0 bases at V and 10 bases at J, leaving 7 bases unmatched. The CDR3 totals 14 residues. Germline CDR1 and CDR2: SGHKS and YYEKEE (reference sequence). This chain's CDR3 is CASSLAGTGTRAFF. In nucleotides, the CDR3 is TGTGCCAGCAGCTTGGCCGGGACAGGGACCCGAGCTTTCTTT.

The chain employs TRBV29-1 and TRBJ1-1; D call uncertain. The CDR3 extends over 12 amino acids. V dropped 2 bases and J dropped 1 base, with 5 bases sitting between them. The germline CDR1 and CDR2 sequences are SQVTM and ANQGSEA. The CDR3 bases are TGCAGCGTTGAATGGGGGAACACTGAAGCTTTCTTT. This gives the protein CSVEWGNTEAFF. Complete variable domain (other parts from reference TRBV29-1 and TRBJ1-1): SAVISQKPSRDICQRGTSLTIQCQVDSQVTMMFWYRQQPGQSLTLIATANQGSEATYESGFVIDKFPISRPNLTFSTLTVSNMSPEDSSIYLCSVEWGNTEAFFGQGTRLTVV.

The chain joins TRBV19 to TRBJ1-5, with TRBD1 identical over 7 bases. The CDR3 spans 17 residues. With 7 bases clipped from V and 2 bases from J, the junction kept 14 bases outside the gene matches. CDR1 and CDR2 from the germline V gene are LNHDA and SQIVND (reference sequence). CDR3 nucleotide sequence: TGTGCCAGTACAAGAACTCAGGGGGGTATAGGCAATCAGCCCCAGCATTTT. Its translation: CASTRTQGGIGNQPQHF.

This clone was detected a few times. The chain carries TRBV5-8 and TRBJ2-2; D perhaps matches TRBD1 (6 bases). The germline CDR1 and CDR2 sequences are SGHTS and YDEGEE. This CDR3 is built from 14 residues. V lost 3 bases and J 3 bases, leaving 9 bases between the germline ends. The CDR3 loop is CASSSGQYTGELFF. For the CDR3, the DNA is TGTGCCAGCAGCTCCGGACAGTACACCGGGGAGCTGTTTTTT.

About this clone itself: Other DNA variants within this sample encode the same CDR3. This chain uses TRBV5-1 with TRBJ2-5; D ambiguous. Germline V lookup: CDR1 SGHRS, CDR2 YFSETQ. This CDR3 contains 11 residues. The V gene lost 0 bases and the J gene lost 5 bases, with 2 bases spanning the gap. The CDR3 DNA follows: TGCGCCAGCAGCTTGGAGGAGACCCAGTACTTC. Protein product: CASSLEETQYF.

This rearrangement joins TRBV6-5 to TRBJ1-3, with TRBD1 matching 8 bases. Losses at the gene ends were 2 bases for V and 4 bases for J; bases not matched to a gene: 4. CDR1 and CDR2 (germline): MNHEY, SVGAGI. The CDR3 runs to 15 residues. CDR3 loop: CASSYDQGAGNTIYF. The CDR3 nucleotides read TGTGCCAGCAGTTACGATCAGGGGGCCGGAAACACCATATATTTT.

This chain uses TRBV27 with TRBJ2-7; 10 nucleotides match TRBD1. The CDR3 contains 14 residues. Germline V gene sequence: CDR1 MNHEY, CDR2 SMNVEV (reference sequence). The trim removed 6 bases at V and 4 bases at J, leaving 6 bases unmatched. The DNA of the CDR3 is TGTGCCAGCAGCCATGGGACAGGGGTATACGAGCAGTACTTC. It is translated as CASSHGTGVYEQYF.

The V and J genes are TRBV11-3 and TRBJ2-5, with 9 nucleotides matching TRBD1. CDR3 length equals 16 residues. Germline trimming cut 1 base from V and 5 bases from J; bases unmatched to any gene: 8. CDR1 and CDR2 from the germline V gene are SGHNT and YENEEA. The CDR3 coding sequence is TGTGCCAGCAGCTTAGGGGGAAGGACAGGGGAGGAGACCCAGTACTTC. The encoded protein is CASSLGGRTGEETQYF.

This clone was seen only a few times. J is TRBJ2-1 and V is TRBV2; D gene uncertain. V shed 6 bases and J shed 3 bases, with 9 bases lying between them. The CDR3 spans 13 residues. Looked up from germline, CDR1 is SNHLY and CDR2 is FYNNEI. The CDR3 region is CASSPPGYNEQFF. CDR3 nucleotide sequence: TGTGCCAGCAGCCCTCCGGGCTACAATGAGCAGTTCTTC.

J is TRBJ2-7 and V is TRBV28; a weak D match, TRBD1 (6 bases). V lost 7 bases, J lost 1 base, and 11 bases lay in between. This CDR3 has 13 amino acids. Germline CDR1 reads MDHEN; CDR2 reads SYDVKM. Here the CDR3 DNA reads TGTGCCAGCACACAGGGCCTTTCCTACGAGCAGTACTTC. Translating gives CASTQGLSYEQYF.

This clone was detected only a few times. As DNA, the CDR3 is TGTGCCAGCAGTGCGGGGGGGAGCTCCTACAATGAGCAGTTCTTC. It is translated as CASSAGGSSYNEQFF. This chain links TRBV2 with TRBJ2-1; 8 bases are shared with TRBD2. CDR3 length equals 15 residues. Trimming took 4 bases from V and 0 from J; bases not matched to a gene: 2. Germline values: CDR1 SNHLY, CDR2 FYNNEI.

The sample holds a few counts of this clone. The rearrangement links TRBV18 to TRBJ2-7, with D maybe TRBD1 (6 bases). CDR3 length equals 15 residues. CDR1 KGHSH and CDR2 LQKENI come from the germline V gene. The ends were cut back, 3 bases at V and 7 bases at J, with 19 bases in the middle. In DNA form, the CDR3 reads TGTGCCAGCTCACCGACGACAGGAACTGTACGGGAGCAGTACTTC. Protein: CASSPTTGTVREQYF.

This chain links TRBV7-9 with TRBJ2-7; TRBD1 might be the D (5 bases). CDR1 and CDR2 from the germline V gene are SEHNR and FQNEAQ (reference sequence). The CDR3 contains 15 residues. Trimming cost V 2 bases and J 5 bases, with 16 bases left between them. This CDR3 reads CASSLNSAGQHEQYF. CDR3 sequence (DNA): TGTGCCAGCAGCTTAAACTCGGCAGGACAACACGAGCAGTACTTC. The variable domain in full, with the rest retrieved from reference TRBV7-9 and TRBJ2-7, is DTGVSQNPRHKITKRGQNVTFRCDPISEHNRLYWYRQTLGQGPEFLTYFQNEAQLEKSRLLSDRFSAERPKGSFSTLEIQRTEQGDSAMYLCASSLNSAGQHEQYFGPGTRLTVT.

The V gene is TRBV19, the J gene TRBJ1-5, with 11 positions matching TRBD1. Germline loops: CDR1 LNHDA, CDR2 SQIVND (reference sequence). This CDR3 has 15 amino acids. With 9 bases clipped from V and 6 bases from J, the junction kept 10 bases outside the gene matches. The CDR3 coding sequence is TGTGCCAGCAAGAGCCGGGACAGGGGGGTTCAGCCCCAGCATTTT. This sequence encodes CASKSRDRGVQPQHF.

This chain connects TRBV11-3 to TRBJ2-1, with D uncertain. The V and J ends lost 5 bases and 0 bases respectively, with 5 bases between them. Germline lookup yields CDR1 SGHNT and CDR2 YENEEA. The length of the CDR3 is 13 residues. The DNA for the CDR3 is TGTGCCAGCAGCCCGAACTCCTACAATGAGCAGTTCTTC. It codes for CASSPNSYNEQFF. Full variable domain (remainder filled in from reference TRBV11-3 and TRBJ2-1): EAGVVQSPRYKIIEKKQPVAFWCNPISGHNTLYWYLQNLGQGPELLIRYENEEAVDDSQLPKDRFSAERLKGVDSTLKIQPAELGDSAVYLCASSPNSYNEQFFGPGTRLTVL.

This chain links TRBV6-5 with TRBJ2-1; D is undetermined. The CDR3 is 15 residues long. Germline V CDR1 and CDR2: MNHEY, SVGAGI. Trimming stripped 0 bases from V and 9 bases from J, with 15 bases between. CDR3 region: CASSYSYYLGVEQFF. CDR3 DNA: TGTGCCAGCAGTTACTCCTACTATCTTGGAGTTGAGCAGTTCTTC.

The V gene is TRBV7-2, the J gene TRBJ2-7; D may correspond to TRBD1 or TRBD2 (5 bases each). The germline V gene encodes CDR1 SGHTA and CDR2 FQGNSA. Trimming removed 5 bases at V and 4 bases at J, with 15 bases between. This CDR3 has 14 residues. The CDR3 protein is CASSPWGPFYEQYF. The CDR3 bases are TGTGCCAGCAGCCCCTGGGGACCATTTTACGAGCAGTACTTC.

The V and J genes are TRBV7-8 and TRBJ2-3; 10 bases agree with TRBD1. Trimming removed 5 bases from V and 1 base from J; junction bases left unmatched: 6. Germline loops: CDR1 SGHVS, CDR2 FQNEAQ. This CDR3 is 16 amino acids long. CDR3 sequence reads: CASSRPGTGGTDTQYF. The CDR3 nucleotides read TGTGCCAGCAGCCGTCCCGGGACAGGGGGCACAGATACGCAGTATTTT.

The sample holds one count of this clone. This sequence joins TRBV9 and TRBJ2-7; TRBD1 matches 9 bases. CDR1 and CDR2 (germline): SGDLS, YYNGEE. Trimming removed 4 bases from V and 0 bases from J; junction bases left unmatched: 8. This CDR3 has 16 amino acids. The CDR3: CASSSGWGQGSYEQYF. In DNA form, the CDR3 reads TGTGCCAGCAGCTCGGGTTGGGGACAGGGCTCCTACGAGCAGTACTTC.

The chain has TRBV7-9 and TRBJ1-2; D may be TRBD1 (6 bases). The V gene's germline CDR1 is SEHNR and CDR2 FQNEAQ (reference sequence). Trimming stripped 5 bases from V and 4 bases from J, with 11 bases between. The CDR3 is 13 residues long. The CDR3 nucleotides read TGTGCCAGCAGCCCTCGGACAGTCTATGGCTACACCTTC. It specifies CASSPRTVYGYTF. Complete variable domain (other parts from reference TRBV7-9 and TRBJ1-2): DTGVSQNPRHKITKRGQNVTFRCDPISEHNRLYWYRQTLGQGPEFLTYFQNEAQLEKSRLLSDRFSAERPKGSFSTLEIQRTEQGDSAMYLCASSPRTVYGYTFGSGTRLTVV.

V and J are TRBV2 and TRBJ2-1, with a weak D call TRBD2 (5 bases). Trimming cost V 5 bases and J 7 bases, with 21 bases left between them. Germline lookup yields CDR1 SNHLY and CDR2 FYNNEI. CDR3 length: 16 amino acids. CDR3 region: CASSPTPIWGENEQFF. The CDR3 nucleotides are TGTGCCAGCAGTCCCACCCCGATTTGGGGAGAGAATGAGCAGTTCTTC.

CDR3 loop: CASSFDSGTGELFF. The CDR3 DNA sequence: TGTGCCAGCAGTTTCGACTCAGGTACCGGGGAGCTGTTTTTT. The chain links TRBV6-6 to TRBJ2-2; D call uncertain. The CDR3 covers 14 residues. From germline, CDR1 is MNHNY and CDR2 SVGAGI (reference sequence). V shed 4 bases and J shed 5 bases, with 11 bases lying between them.

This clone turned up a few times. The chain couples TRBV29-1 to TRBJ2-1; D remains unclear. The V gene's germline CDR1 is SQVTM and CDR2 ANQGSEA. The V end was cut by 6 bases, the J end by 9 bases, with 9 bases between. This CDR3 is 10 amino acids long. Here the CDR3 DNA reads TGCAGCGTCTCCAGTATTGAGCAGTTCTTC. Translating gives CSVSSIEQFF.

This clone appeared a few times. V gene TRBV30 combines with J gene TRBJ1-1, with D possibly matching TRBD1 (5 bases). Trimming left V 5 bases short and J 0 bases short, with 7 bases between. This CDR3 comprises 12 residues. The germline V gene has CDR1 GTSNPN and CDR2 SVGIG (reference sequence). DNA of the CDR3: TGTGCCTGGGGGGGAATGAACACTGAAGCTTTCTTT. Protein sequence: CAWGGMNTEAFF.

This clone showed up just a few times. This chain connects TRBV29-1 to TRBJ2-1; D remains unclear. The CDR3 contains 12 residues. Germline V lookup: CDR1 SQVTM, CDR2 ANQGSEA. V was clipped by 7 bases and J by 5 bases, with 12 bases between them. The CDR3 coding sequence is TGCAGCGCCGAGCGCCGAGACAATGAGCAGTTCTTC. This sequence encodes CSAERRDNEQFF.

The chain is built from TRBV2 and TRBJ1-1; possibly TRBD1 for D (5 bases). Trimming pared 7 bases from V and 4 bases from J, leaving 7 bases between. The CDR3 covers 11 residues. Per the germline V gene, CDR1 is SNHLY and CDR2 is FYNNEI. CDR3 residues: CASTGFTEAFF. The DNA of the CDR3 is TGTGCCAGCACAGGGTTCACTGAAGCTTTCTTT.

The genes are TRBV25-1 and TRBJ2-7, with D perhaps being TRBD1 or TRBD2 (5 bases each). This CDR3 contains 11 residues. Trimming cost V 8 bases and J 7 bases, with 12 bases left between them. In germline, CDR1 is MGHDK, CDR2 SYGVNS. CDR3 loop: CASGTLDEQYF. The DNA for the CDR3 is TGTGCCAGCGGGACCTTAGATGAGCAGTACTTC.

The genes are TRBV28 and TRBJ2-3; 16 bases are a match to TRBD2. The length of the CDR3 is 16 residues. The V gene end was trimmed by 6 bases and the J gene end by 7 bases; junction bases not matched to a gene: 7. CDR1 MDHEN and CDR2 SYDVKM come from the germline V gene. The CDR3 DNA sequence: TGTGCCAGCAGCCTGGGACTAGCGGGAGGGATAAATACGCAGTATTTT. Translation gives CASSLGLAGGINTQYF.

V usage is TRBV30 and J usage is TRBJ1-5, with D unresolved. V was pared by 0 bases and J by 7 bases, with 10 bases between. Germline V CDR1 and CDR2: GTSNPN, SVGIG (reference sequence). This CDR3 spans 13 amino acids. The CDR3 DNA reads TGTGCCTGGAGTGTTGCCGGGGAGCAGCCCCAGCATTTT. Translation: CAWSVAGEQPQHF.

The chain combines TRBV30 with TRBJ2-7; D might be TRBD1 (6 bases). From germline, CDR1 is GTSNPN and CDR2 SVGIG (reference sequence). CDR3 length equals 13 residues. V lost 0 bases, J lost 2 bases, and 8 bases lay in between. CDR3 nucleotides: TGTGCCTGGAGTGTACGGACAGCCTACGAGCAGTACTTC. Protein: CAWSVRTAYEQYF.